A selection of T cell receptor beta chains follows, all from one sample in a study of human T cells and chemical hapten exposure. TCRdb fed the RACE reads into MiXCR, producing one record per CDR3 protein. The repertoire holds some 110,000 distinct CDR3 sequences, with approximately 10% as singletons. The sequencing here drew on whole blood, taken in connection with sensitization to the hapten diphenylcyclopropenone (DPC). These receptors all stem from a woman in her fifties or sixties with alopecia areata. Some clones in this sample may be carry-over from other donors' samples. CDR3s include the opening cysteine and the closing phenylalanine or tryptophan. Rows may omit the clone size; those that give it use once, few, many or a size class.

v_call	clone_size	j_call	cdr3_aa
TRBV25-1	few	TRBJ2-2	CASSEWGGELFF
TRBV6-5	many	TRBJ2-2	CASRVTRNAGELFF
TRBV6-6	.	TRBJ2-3	CASSYSDRKTDTQYF
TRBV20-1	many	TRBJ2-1	CSARGARTNNEQFF
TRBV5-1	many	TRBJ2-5	CASSLAAQKQETQYF
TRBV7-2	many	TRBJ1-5	CASSQWGSGNQPQHF
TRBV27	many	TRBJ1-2	CASSLHRGPLDGYTF
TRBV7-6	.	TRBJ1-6	CASSLEAQGNGSPLHF
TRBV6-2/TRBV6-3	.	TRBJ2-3	CASSYRLAGESFTDTQYF
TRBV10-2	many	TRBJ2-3	CASSELAGADTQYF
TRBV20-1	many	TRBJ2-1	CSARVGAPRNEQFF